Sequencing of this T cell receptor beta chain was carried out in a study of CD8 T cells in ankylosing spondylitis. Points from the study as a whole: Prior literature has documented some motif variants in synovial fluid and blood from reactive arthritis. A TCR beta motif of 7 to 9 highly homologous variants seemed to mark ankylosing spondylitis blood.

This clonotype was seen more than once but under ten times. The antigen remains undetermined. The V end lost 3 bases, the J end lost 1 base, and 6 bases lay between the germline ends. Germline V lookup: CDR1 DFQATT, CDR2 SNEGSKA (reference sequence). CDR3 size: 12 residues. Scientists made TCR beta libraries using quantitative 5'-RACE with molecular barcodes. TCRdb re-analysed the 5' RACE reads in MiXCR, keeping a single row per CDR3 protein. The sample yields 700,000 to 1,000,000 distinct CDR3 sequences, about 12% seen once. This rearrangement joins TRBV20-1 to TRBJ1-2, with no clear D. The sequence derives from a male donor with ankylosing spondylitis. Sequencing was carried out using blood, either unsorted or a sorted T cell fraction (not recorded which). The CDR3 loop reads CSASFSNYGYTF. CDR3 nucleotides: TGCAGTGCTAGTTTCAGTAACTATGGCTACACCTTC.